Below, 18 T cell receptor beta chains from the same sample are listed, as sequenced in a study of blood T cell repertoires in COVID-19. Clones were read by immunoSEQ multiplex PCR, and TCRdb kept only the in-frame ones, dropping some. The sample includes roughly 290,000 clones, around 90% of them seen just once. The sample consisted of peripheral blood. These receptors originate from a woman in her 30s with COVID-19, enrolled during active disease.

V and J are TRBV5-1 and TRBJ2-5; TRBD1 is a possible D gene (5 bases). Germline V CDR1 and CDR2: SGHRS, YFSETQ. The CDR3 is 12 amino acids. The V gene lost 0 bases and the J gene lost 5 bases, with 5 bases spanning the gap. CDR3 region: CASSLDRETQYF. For the CDR3, the DNA is TGCGCCAGCAGCTTGGACAGGGAGACCCAGTACTTC.

This chain connects TRBV12-3 or TRBV12-4 to TRBJ1-4, with D unresolved. This CDR3 region has 13 residues. The ends were cut back, 5 bases at V and 8 bases at J, with 12 bases in the middle. CDR3 sequence reads: CASSTREEEKLFF. The CDR3 DNA is TGTGCCAGCAGTACGAGGGAGGAGGAAAAACTGTTTTTT.

This clone was seen only a few times. CDR3 nucleotides: TGTGCCAGCAGCTTGGTGGGGGACTCGAACTATGGCTACACCTTC. Amino acid sequence: CASSLVGDSNYGYTF. This chain connects TRBV5-4 to TRBJ1-2; tentative D call: TRBD1 (5 bases). Trimming took off 0 bases at V and 2 bases at J, with 11 bases between the two ends. The CDR3 has 15 amino acids. Germline loops: CDR1 SGHNT, CDR2 YYREEE (reference sequence).

This chain joins TRBV4-1 and TRBJ2-5; 9 nucleotides align to TRBD2. V shed 1 base, J shed 5 bases, and the junction held 8 bases outside the gene matches. This CDR3 is 16 amino acids long. CDR1 is MGHRA and CDR2 is YSYEKL in the germline V gene. The CDR3 reads CASSQGLAGHVETQYF. The DNA of the CDR3 is TGCGCCAGCAGCCAAGGGCTAGCGGGACACGTGGAGACCCAGTACTTC.

The J gene is TRBJ2-4, the V gene TRBV5-1, with D possibly matching TRBD1 (6 bases). The CDR3 loop spans 15 amino acids. The germline gives CDR1 SGHRS, CDR2 YFSETQ. Trimming stripped 4 bases from V and 6 bases from J, with 17 bases between. CDR3 nucleotides: TGCGCCAGCAGCCTACAGGGAAGGGAGCCAAACATTCAGTACTTC. Translated, it gives CASSLQGREPNIQYF.

The count of this clone is one. The chain employs TRBV10-3 and TRBJ2-1; 10 bases map to TRBD2. J was trimmed by 7 bases and V by 2 bases; bases with no gene match: 5. Germline CDR1 is ENHRY and CDR2 is SYGVKD. The CDR3 runs to 15 residues. CDR3 sequence: CAISEPGLAKNEQFF. DNA of the CDR3: TGTGCCATCAGTGAGCCGGGACTAGCGAAAAATGAGCAGTTCTTC.

The chain has TRBV7-9 and TRBJ1-4; D gene uncertain. CDR1 is SEHNR, CDR2 FQNEAQ, per germline (reference sequence). V gave up 3 bases and J gave up 11 bases, with 16 bases separating them. The CDR3 contains 14 residues. The CDR3 reads CASSFFGREKKLFF. In nucleotides, the CDR3 is TGTGCCAGCAGCTTTTTTGGACGGGAGAAGAAACTGTTTTTT.

The rearrangement links TRBV5-1 to TRBJ2-1; weak D call: TRBD2 (6 bases). The germline V gene encodes CDR1 SGHRS and CDR2 YFSETQ. This CDR3 region has 16 residues. The V end was cut by 5 bases, the J end by 0 bases, with 15 bases between. CDR3 DNA sequence: TGCGCCAGCAGTCCCTCTAGCGCCATCTCCTACAATGAGCAGTTCTTC. Amino acid sequence: CASSPSSAISYNEQFF.

The chain combines TRBV6-6 with TRBJ2-3, with 7 nucleotides matching TRBD2. Germline loops: CDR1 MNHNY, CDR2 SVGAGI (reference sequence). V trimming: 8 bases; J trimming: 5 bases; junction bases outside the gene matches: 10. There are 14 residues in the CDR3. This chain's CDR3 is CASGGVGSRDTQYF. The CDR3 DNA is TGTGCCAGCGGGGGGGTAGGGAGCCGAGATACGCAGTATTTT.

This clone is a singleton in its sample. The chain carries TRBV9 and TRBJ2-7; 9 bases match TRBD1. With V trimmed by 3 bases and J by 3 bases, 4 bases remained unmatched. The CDR3 contains 14 residues. Germline V lookup: CDR1 SGDLS, CDR2 YYNGEE. CDR3 sequence (DNA): TGTGCCAGCAGCGCGGGACAGGGAAACTACGAGCAGTACTTC. This translates into CASSAGQGNYEQYF.

The chain uses TRBV9 and TRBJ2-7, with 10 positions matching TRBD1. The V gene's germline CDR1 is SGDLS and CDR2 YYNGEE. The trim removed 3 bases at V and 6 bases at J, leaving 9 bases unmatched. The CDR3 is 15 residues long. CDR3 sequence: CASSGAGTGVPEQYF. CDR3 coding DNA: TGTGCCAGCAGCGGAGCAGGGACAGGGGTGCCCGAGCAGTACTTC.

The DNA for the CDR3 is TGTGCCAGCAATCCCGACAGGGTCGGTCAGCCCCAGCATTTT. Its protein product is CASNPDRVGQPQHF. The rearrangement links TRBV28 to TRBJ1-5; TRBD1 agrees at 7 bases. Germline values: CDR1 MDHEN, CDR2 SYDVKM. The CDR3 loop spans 14 amino acids. V lost 7 bases, J lost 6 bases, and 9 bases stayed unmatched.

The chain couples TRBV5-8 to TRBJ2-3; 9 nucleotides agree with TRBD1. J lost 5 bases, V lost 4 bases, and 5 bases had no gene match. Germline-derived CDR1 and CDR2 are SGHTS and YDEGEE. The CDR3 sequence is 14 residues long. The CDR3 DNA sequence: TGTGCCAGCAGCAGACAGGGGGTGGGAGATACGCAGTATTTT. Protein product: CASSRQGVGDTQYF.

The DNA of the CDR3 is TGTGCCAGCAGTCCGCCGGGAGGTACAAACTACGAGCAGTACTTC. As protein: CASSPPGGTNYEQYF. This chain joins TRBV6-6 and TRBJ2-7; TRBD2 matches 7 bases. V was pared by 5 bases and J by 3 bases, with 10 bases of the junction left unmatched. Germline assignment: CDR1 MNHNY and CDR2 SVGAGI (reference sequence). CDR3 length: 15 residues.

J is TRBJ1-1 and V is TRBV5-6, with a weak D call TRBD1 (6 bases). V lost 2 bases, J lost 4 bases, and 21 bases lay in between. The germline V gene has CDR1 SGHDT and CDR2 YYEEEE. The CDR3 is 17 residues long. Here the CDR3 DNA reads TGTGCCAGCAGCTTAGGACAGCGTCAAACGACAGGCACTGAAGCTTTCTTT. Translated, it gives CASSLGQRQTTGTEAFF.

The gene calls are TRBV5-1 and TRBJ1-1; D gene uncertain. The ends were cut back, 1 base at V and 2 bases at J, with 18 bases in the middle. CDR1 SGHRS and CDR2 YFSETQ come from the germline V gene. The CDR3 covers 17 residues. For the CDR3, the DNA is TGCGCCAGCAGCTTGCCATTTGAGGCGGATCTTAACACTGAAGCTTTCTTT. It specifies CASSLPFEADLNTEAFF. Full variable domain (missing parts from reference TRBV5-1 and TRBJ1-1): KAGVTQTPRYLIKTRGQQVTLSCSPISGHRSVSWYQQTPGQGLQFLFEYFSETQRNKGNFPGRFSGRQFSNSRSEMNVSTLELGDSALYLCASSLPFEADLNTEAFFGQGTRLTVV.

The chain recombines TRBV19 with TRBJ2-7; D perhaps matches TRBD2 (5 bases). Germline V gene data show CDR1 as LNHDA and CDR2 as SQIVND (reference sequence). Trimming removed 1 base from V and 2 bases from J, with 9 bases in between. CDR3 length: 14 residues. In nucleotides, the CDR3 is TGTGCCAGTAGTATAGTGGACTCGGCCTACGAGCAGTACTTC. The encoded protein is CASSIVDSAYEQYF.

For the CDR3, the DNA is TGCGCCAGCAGCCCTGAAGGGACAGGAGGGGGCTACGAGCAGTACTTC. It codes for CASSPEGTGGGYEQYF. The genes are TRBV5-1 and TRBJ2-7; 8 nucleotides align to TRBD1. From germline, CDR1 is SGHRS and CDR2 YFSETQ. The CDR3 runs 16 residues. The junction had 12 bases not matched to a gene; V was cut back by 4 bases and J by 3 bases.